The next 29 T cell receptor beta chains were all read from a single sample in a study of T cell repertoires in cytomegalovirus infection. Using its own MiXCR run on the reads, TCRdb lists one record per CDR3 protein. Counted here are around 290,000 distinct CDR3 sequences, around 25% occurring once; the ten biggest clones make up around 14%. The sample comprised PBMCs. Receptor source: a human donor in good health (CMV status not recorded). Some clones in this sample may be carry-over from other donors' samples.

V gene TRBV19 combines with J gene TRBJ2-3; no firm D call. Trimming left V 10 bases short and J 3 bases short, with 17 bases between. The germline V gene has CDR1 LNHDA and CDR2 SQIVND (reference sequence). The CDR3 extends over 14 amino acids. The CDR3 reads CATRDLRGTDTQYF. In nucleotides, the CDR3 is TGTGCCACCCGCGACCTTAGAGGTACAGATACGCAGTATTTT. Based on the CDR3 plus reference TRBV19 and TRBJ2-3, the full variable domain is DGGITQSPKYLFRKEGQNVTLSCEQNLNHDAMYWYRQDPGQGLRLIYYSQIVNDFQKGDIAEGYSVSREKKESFPLTVTSAQKNPTAFYLCATRDLRGTDTQYFGPGTRLTVL.

The chain recombines TRBV5-1 with TRBJ1-6; D uncertain. The CDR3 covers 14 residues. Germline CDR1 is SGHRS and CDR2 is YFSETQ. V was shortened by 4 bases and J by 7 bases, with 12 bases between the two germline ends. The CDR3 here is CASSLNAGNSPLHF. The CDR3 DNA follows: TGCGCCAGCAGCCTGAACGCAGGAAATTCACCCCTCCACTTT.

This rearrangement joins TRBV27 to TRBJ2-1; 10 bases are a match to TRBD2. The CDR3 extends over 17 amino acids. With V trimmed by 10 bases and J by 4 bases, 16 bases remained unmatched. Germline-derived CDR1 and CDR2 are MNHEY and SMNVEV (reference sequence). CDR3 bases: TGTGCCACCCAAGGGGAGATAGGAGCGGGAGGGTACAATGAGCAGTTCTTC. It yields the protein CATQGEIGAGGYNEQFF.

Ten or more counts support this clonotype. The chain has TRBV7-2 and TRBJ2-1; possibly TRBD1 or TRBD2 for D (5 bases each). This CDR3 is built from 15 residues. The germline V gene encodes CDR1 SGHTA and CDR2 FQGNSA. Between the trimmed V and J ends, which lost 5 bases and 4 bases, there was a span of 15 bases. The CDR3 sequence: CASSTPGTGYNEQFF. CDR3 coding DNA: TGTGCCAGCAGCACCCCCGGGACCGGGTACAATGAGCAGTTCTTC.

This chain links TRBV25-1 with TRBJ1-2; no reliable D call. V gave up 2 bases and J gave up 12 bases, with 10 bases separating them. The CDR3 loop spans 11 amino acids. Germline CDR1 reads MGHDK; CDR2 reads SYGVNS. The CDR3 nucleotides are TGTGCCAGCAGTGAAGGGCTAGCAAACACCTTC. As protein: CASSEGLANTF.

This rearrangement joins TRBV28 to TRBJ1-6; tentatively, D is TRBD1 (5 bases). Looked up from germline, CDR1 is MDHEN and CDR2 is SYDVKM. The CDR3 spans 16 residues. V was trimmed by 3 bases and J by 11 bases, leaving 20 bases between them. CDR3 in amino acids: CASSFPGGPLNPPLHF. CDR3 bases: TGTGCCAGCAGTTTCCCCGGGGGTCCACTAAATCCACCCCTCCACTTT.

This clonotype was counted at least ten times. V and J are TRBV7-2 and TRBJ1-5, with TRBD1 matching 9 bases. V trimming: 3 bases; J trimming: 5 bases; junction bases outside the gene matches: 5. The V gene's germline CDR1 is SGHTA and CDR2 FQGNSA. The CDR3 totals 15 residues. CDR3 DNA: TGTGCCAGCAGCTTGGGACAGGGATTGTATCAGCCCCAGCATTTT. Amino acid sequence: CASSLGQGLYQPQHF. Based on the CDR3 plus reference TRBV7-2 and TRBJ1-5, the full variable domain is GAGVSQSPSNKVTEKGKDVELRCDPISGHTALYWYRQSLGQGLEFLIYFQGNSAPDKSGLPSDRFSAERTGGSVSTLTIQRTQQEDSAVYLCASSLGQGLYQPQHFGDGTRLSIL.

The rearrangement joins TRBV20-1 to TRBJ2-1; the D gene is possibly TRBD2 (5 bases). V was cut by 3 bases and J by 0 bases, with 15 bases left in between. Germline CDR1 DFQATT, CDR2 SNEGSKA (reference sequence). This CDR3 has 16 amino acids. CDR3 region: CSARVIATGSYNEQFF. CDR3 nucleotides: TGCAGTGCTAGGGTTATAGCGACCGGCTCCTACAATGAGCAGTTCTTC.

This clonotype has a count of ten or more. The J gene is TRBJ2-7, the V gene TRBV7-2, with a tentative D call TRBD2 (5 bases). V lost 3 bases to trimming and J lost 4 bases, with 10 bases between them. The CDR3 runs to 13 residues. CDR1 and CDR2 from the germline V gene are SGHTA and FQGNSA. CDR3 sequence reads: CASSLVGGYEQYF. As DNA, the CDR3 is TGTGCCAGCAGCTTGGTTGGAGGTTACGAGCAGTACTTC. The variable domain in full, with the rest retrieved from reference TRBV7-2 and TRBJ2-7, is GAGVSQSPSNKVTEKGKDVELRCDPISGHTALYWYRQSLGQGLEFLIYFQGNSAPDKSGLPSDRFSAERTGGSVSTLTIQRTQQEDSAVYLCASSLVGGYEQYFGPGTRLTVT.

V usage is TRBV28 and J usage is TRBJ2-3; D not resolved. The CDR3 totals 11 residues. V was pared by 10 bases and J by 6 bases, with 11 bases between. Germline V gene lookup returns CDR1 MDHEN and CDR2 SYDVKM. The DNA for the CDR3 is TGTGCCACCAGCCGTAGGGATACGCAGTATTTT. This codes for CATSRRDTQYF.

This clonotype came up many times. This chain links TRBV7-2 with TRBJ1-2, with unresolved D. The CDR3 totals 14 residues. The germline gives CDR1 SGHTA, CDR2 FQGNSA. Trimming cost V 5 bases and J 1 base, with 11 bases left between them. CDR3 coding DNA: TGTGCCAGCAGCCCGTCAGGAGATAACTATGGCTACACCTTC. Protein product: CASSPSGDNYGYTF. Combining the CDR3 with reference TRBV7-2 and TRBJ1-2 gives the whole variable domain GAGVSQSPSNKVTEKGKDVELRCDPISGHTALYWYRQSLGQGLEFLIYFQGNSAPDKSGLPSDRFSAERTGGSVSTLTIQRTQQEDSAVYLCASSPSGDNYGYTFGSGTRLTVV.

The V call is TRBV5-6, the J call TRBJ2-2; D is perhaps TRBD2 (6 bases). V was cut by 4 bases and J by 1 base, with 14 bases left in between. The CDR3 is 16 residues long. Germline values: CDR1 SGHDT, CDR2 YYEEEE. CDR3 in amino acids: CASSPRGTMNTGELFF. The CDR3 DNA sequence: TGTGCCAGCAGCCCACGGGGGACCATGAACACCGGGGAGCTGTTTTTT. Full variable domain (outside the CDR3, taken from reference TRBV5-6 and TRBJ2-2): DAGVTQSPTHLIKTRGQQVTLRCSPKSGHDTVSWYQQALGQGPQFIFQYYEEEERQRGNFPDRFSGHQFPNYSSELNVNALLLGDSALYLCASSPRGTMNTGELFFGEGSRLTVL.

This clonotype was observed a handful of times. The chain uses TRBV6-2 or TRBV6-3 and TRBJ1-5; D is ambiguous. Trimming cost V 0 bases and J 2 bases, with 5 bases left between them. This CDR3 has 14 residues. Germline assignment: CDR1 MNHEY and CDR2 SVGEGT. The CDR3 DNA is TGTGCCAGCAGTTACTCGCAACGCAATCAGCCCCAGCATTTT. Encoded protein: CASSYSQRNQPQHF.

V gene TRBV5-1 combines with J gene TRBJ1-5; TRBD1 aligns across 7 bases. CDR1 and CDR2 from the germline V gene are SGHRS and YFSETQ. The length of the CDR3 is 16 residues. The V segment lost 3 bases and the J segment 0 bases; nucleotides outside the gene matches: 6. The CDR3 loop reads CASSSSGTDSNQPQHF. The CDR3, as DNA: TGCGCCAGCAGCTCATCCGGGACAGATAGCAATCAGCCCCAGCATTTT.

This clonotype was picked up many times. V and J are TRBV7-2 and TRBJ2-5, with 9 bases matching TRBD1. CDR1 SGHTA and CDR2 FQGNSA come from the germline V gene. Germline trimming cut 4 bases from V and 5 bases from J; bases unmatched to any gene: 8. The CDR3 is made up of 15 amino acids. This CDR3 reads CASSYLGTGTETQYF. The CDR3 DNA reads as TGTGCCAGCAGCTACCTAGGGACAGGGACGGAGACCCAGTACTTC.

This clonotype was counted many times. The chain recombines TRBV12-3 or TRBV12-4 with TRBJ2-1; 11 bases map to TRBD2. Trimming removed 7 bases from V and 2 bases from J; junction bases left unmatched: 7. The CDR3 is 16 residues long. The CDR3 coding sequence is TGTGCCAGCAAACCGCTAGCGGGAGGACCCTACAATGAGCAGTTCTTC. Protein product: CASKPLAGGPYNEQFF.

There are many counts of this clonotype. The CDR3 bases are TGTGCCAGCAGTTTGCGGGGGCTAATAGCCAAAAACATTCAGTACTTC. Amino acid sequence: CASSLRGLIAKNIQYF. The gene calls are TRBV28 and TRBJ2-4; a weak D match, TRBD2 (7 bases). Trimming shortened V by 3 bases and J by 0 bases, and 12 bases separated the two germline ends. The germline V gene has CDR1 MDHEN and CDR2 SYDVKM. The CDR3 has 16 residues.

This sequence joins TRBV9 and TRBJ2-4, with D perhaps TRBD2 (5 bases). The CDR3 extends over 12 amino acids. CDR1 is SGDLS, CDR2 YYNGEE, per germline. V was pared by 3 bases and J by 10 bases, with 11 bases between. The CDR3 is CASSETSGIQYF. The CDR3 nucleotides are TGTGCCAGCAGCGAAACTTCGGGAATTCAGTACTTC.

The J gene is TRBJ1-3, the V gene TRBV6-1; 8 bases fit TRBD1. The ends lost 5 bases at V and 1 base at J; junction bases unmatched: 10. The CDR3 runs to 17 residues. CDR1 is MNHNS, CDR2 SASEGT, per germline. As DNA, the CDR3 is TGTGCCAGCAGTCACCCCAGGGGGCGAGGGTCTGGAAACACCATATATTTT. The encoded protein is CASSHPRGRGSGNTIYF.

This clonotype was picked up many times. The chain couples TRBV7-2 to TRBJ1-2; TRBD1 matches 8 bases. Germline V gene lookup returns CDR1 SGHTA and CDR2 FQGNSA. The CDR3 has 12 amino acids. The trim removed 5 bases at V and 8 bases at J, leaving 4 bases unmatched. The chain's CDR3 is CASSPGQGGYTF. CDR3 coding DNA: TGTGCCAGCAGCCCAGGACAGGGAGGCTACACCTTC.

The table lists this clonotype with many counts. The chain uses TRBV7-2 and TRBJ1-1; D not certain. Germline assignment: CDR1 SGHTA and CDR2 FQGNSA. CDR3 size: 14 residues. V was trimmed by 0 bases and J by 1 base, leaving 6 bases between them. DNA of the CDR3: TGTGCCAGCAGCTTAGCGGGTGGGAACACTGAAGCTTTCTTT. Translation: CASSLAGGNTEAFF.

The chain recombines TRBV20-1 with TRBJ2-1; a weak D match, TRBD2 (6 bases). V lost 0 bases and J lost 3, with 12 bases in between. The CDR3 contains 15 residues. Germline V gene lookup returns CDR1 DFQATT and CDR2 SNEGSKA (reference sequence). CDR3 loop: CSARDPSGFYNEQFF. DNA of the CDR3: TGCAGTGCTAGAGATCCCAGCGGGTTCTACAATGAGCAGTTCTTC.

This clonotype showed up many times. CDR3 amino acids: CASRSRGSGETQYF. The CDR3 coding sequence is TGTGCCAGCAGGTCCAGGGGCAGCGGGGAGACCCAGTACTTC. The chain has TRBV7-2 and TRBJ2-5; TRBD1 or TRBD2 may be the D gene (6 bases each). Trimming removed 6 bases at V and 5 bases at J, with 16 bases between. Germline assignment: CDR1 SGHTA and CDR2 FQGNSA. The length of the CDR3 is 14 residues. Looking up the rest from reference TRBV7-2 and TRBJ2-5 gives the full variable domain: GAGVSQSPSNKVTEKGKDVELRCDPISGHTALYWYRQSLGQGLEFLIYFQGNSAPDKSGLPSDRFSAERTGGSVSTLTIQRTQQEDSAVYLCASRSRGSGETQYFGPGTRLLVL.

In this sample, this clonotype turned up a few times. The junction departs from germline at one end; a sequencing error may be responsible. This chain connects TRBV28 to TRBJ2-7; 8 bases line up with TRBD1. This CDR3 has 14 amino acids. Germline CDR1 is MDHEN and CDR2 is SYDVKM. The CDR3 spells CASSLLTGAYAQYF. The CDR3 DNA follows: TGTGCCAGCAGTTTGCTGACAGGGGCGTACGCGCAGTACTTC.

This rearrangement joins TRBV3-1 to TRBJ2-3; no clear D. The CDR3 extends over 14 amino acids. The germline CDR1 and CDR2 sequences are LGHDT and YNNKEL (reference sequence). V was pared by 1 base and J by 0 bases, with 5 bases between. This CDR3 is CASSQGTSTDTQYF. CDR3 nucleotide sequence: TGTGCCAGCAGCCAAGGAACCAGCACAGATACGCAGTATTTT.

The J gene is TRBJ1-3, the V gene TRBV10-3; TRBD1 matches 7 bases. The V and J ends lost 8 bases and 2 bases, in that order; junction bases with no gene match: 15. Germline V gene sequence: CDR1 ENHRY, CDR2 SYGVKD. The CDR3 runs 17 residues. The CDR3 DNA reads TGTGCCATCGCCTTATACCCGCCCGGACAGGCTGGAAACACCATATATTTT. Translation: CAIALYPPGQAGNTIYF.

Only a few counts were recorded for this clonotype. The CDR3 bases are TGTGCCAGCAGCCCTCCCGGGACAGGGGACACCGGGGAGCTGTTTTTT. It encodes CASSPPGTGDTGELFF. The chain uses TRBV28 and TRBJ2-2; TRBD1 matches 10 bases. Germline V gene data show CDR1 as MDHEN and CDR2 as SYDVKM. CDR3 length equals 16 residues. Losses at the gene ends were 6 bases for V and 3 bases for J; bases not matched to a gene: 7.

The V gene is TRBV6-2 or TRBV6-3, the J gene TRBJ2-7; D is possibly TRBD2 (6 bases). This CDR3 is built from 14 residues. Trimming shortened V by 7 bases and J by 3 bases, and 16 bases separated the two germline ends. From germline, CDR1 is MNHEY and CDR2 SVGEGT. CDR3 nucleotides: TGTGCCAGCAAAGCGTCTAGCGTAAACTACGAGCAGTACTTC. Amino acids: CASKASSVNYEQYF.

Here the CDR3 DNA reads TGTGCCAGCAGCCAAGATGGGACTAGCGTTAGCACAGATACGCAGTATTTT. As protein: CASSQDGTSVSTDTQYF. The chain links TRBV14 to TRBJ2-3; 10 bases match TRBD2. The CDR3 totals 17 residues. Germline lookup yields CDR1 SGHDN and CDR2 FVKESK. The junction had 3 bases not matched to a gene; V was cut back by 0 bases and J by 0 bases.